This TCR beta chain was recovered during a study of blood T cell repertoires in COVID-19 (dated by TCRdb to 2020 to 2022). General notes on the study: The collaborator samples originated in the United States, Italy and Spain and spanned the acute and convalescent phases of COVID-19. Sample metadata almost always included a de-identified subject ID, COVID-19 status, age in years and sex. The repertoires were released in a freely available public database intended as a resource for research on the immune response to SARS-CoV-2. Samples were obtained from the ongoing ImmuneRACE study (first 160 participants) and from about 1,300 subjects provided by 6 global collaborators. Subjects who had been exposed to COVID-19, were actively infected with it, or had recovered from it provided the deeply sampled blood TCRbeta repertoires that made up the dataset. Where available, HLA class I and class II types were taken from metadata supplied by the sample provider and were not determined by assay-based typing. The prospective study material was composed of cDNA or gDNA derived from T cells, B-cell-depleted T cells, or PBMCs. Results and caveats for the whole study, not just this receptor: How much clinical and demographic metadata was included differed by source and by participant, and the metadata was provided uncurated.

Concerning this clone: No antigen is known for it. Per-base qualities were not stored, and no clone one base away is much larger.

As encoded in the germline V gene, CDR1 is SGHRS while CDR2 is YFSETQ. From the cysteine up to the phenylalanine, the CDR3 has a length of 13 residues. Of all the DNA, just the CDR3 is kept, 39 bases in frame from base 1. Compared with germline, V lacks 5 bases and J lacks 5 bases; bases without a gene match: 4. TCRbeta CDR3 regions were amplified from genomic DNA by means of the immunoSEQ Assay, a bias-controlled multiplex PCR. For the original study's pipeline: Within the assay, amplification of reference gene primers was used to estimate how many nucleated cells each sample contained. To quantify the absolute abundance of each unique TCRbeta CDR3 rearrangement, sequence reads were collapsed and filtered. For each sample, productive Simpson clonality was calculated as the square root of Simpson's diversity index across productive rearrangements. The table was pulled from immuneACCESS by TCRdb, which kept in-frame rearrangements only. Such tables lose some clones; where checked, under half of the loss comes from unresolved V genes, and the rest has no known cause. V and J calls and clone size are those listed in that table; D and trimming were worked out from the DNA. The sample profile shows 70,000 to 95,000 clones; roughly four fifths of them were found once. About 12% of the sample is taken by the ten largest.

The collaborating institutions used their own protocols to collect whole blood in K2EDTA tubes. Collaborator samples were shipped for TCRbeta analysis as frozen whole blood, isolated PBMCs, or DNA extracted from either sample type. The source material was peripheral blood. The clonotype comes from a human donor in a cohort sampled during active COVID-19. The chain employs TRBV5-1 and TRBJ1-1; 9 of the junction bases match TRBD1. The CDR3 has the sequence CASSRDRETEAFF. The DNA sequence is as follows: TGCGCCAGCAGTAGGGACAGGGAGACTGAAGCTTTCTTT.